Given below is one TCR beta chain in context. Sequenced by immunoSEQ multiplex PCR; TCRdb stores in-frame clones only, minus some. In the table there are 34,000 or so clones, 81% of which are singletons. V lost 2 bases, J lost 0 bases, and 7 bases lay in between. The CDR3 runs 14 residues. CDR1 and CDR2 (germline): MDHEN, SYDVKM. These data are taken from a study of OX40 agonist ivuxolimab in advanced cancers. Study in general: The patients received agonistic anti-OX40 (CD134) antibody ivuxolimab. A male proportion of just over 80% was recorded, with mean age 60 years and range about 20 to 85. Checkpoint inhibitors had been given previously to under 50% of patients.

Autoimmune disease history or systemic immunosuppression was exclusionary. The source of this sequence is an adult with an advanced solid tumor such as melanoma, head and neck, liver or kidney cancer. The material sequenced was CD4+ or CD8+ T cells sorted from blood, taken in a trial of the OX40 agonist ivuxolimab. The gene calls are TRBV28 and TRBJ1-2; the D gene is possibly TRBD1 (5 bases). For the CDR3, the DNA is TGTGCCAGCAGTTTAGGCAGGGCTAACTATGGCTACACCTTC. It is translated as CASSLGRANYGYTF.